This TCR beta chain was identified during a study of blood T cell repertoires in COVID-19. Looking at the study overall: The United States, Italy and Spain provided the acute and convalescent COVID-19 samples. Sources were T cells, B-cell-depleted T cells, or PBMCs; the material itself was cDNA or gDNA.

Authors' analysis steps: It was from reference gene primer amplification that nucleated cell counts were estimated. Method: immunoSEQ multiplex PCR; TCRdb's copy keeps in-frame clones and lacks some. The V and J calls and clone size were taken over from that table, and D and trimming were inferred from the DNA. The table has hundreds of thousands of clones, 88% seen once. The ends were cut back, 3 bases at V and 5 bases at J, with 20 bases in the middle. CDR1 SGHTA and CDR2 FQGNSA come from the germline V gene. The CDR3 totals 17 residues. What was sequenced was peripheral blood. This clonotype originated in a woman aged 40 to 49 who had recovered from COVID-19. The rearrangement uses TRBV7-2 and TRBJ2-1; D is perhaps TRBD2 (8 bases). The CDR3 DNA follows: TGTGCCAGCAGCTTCGCCAGGGGGGCGGGAGGTCACAATGAGCAGTTCTTC. Translation gives CASSFARGAGGHNEQFF.